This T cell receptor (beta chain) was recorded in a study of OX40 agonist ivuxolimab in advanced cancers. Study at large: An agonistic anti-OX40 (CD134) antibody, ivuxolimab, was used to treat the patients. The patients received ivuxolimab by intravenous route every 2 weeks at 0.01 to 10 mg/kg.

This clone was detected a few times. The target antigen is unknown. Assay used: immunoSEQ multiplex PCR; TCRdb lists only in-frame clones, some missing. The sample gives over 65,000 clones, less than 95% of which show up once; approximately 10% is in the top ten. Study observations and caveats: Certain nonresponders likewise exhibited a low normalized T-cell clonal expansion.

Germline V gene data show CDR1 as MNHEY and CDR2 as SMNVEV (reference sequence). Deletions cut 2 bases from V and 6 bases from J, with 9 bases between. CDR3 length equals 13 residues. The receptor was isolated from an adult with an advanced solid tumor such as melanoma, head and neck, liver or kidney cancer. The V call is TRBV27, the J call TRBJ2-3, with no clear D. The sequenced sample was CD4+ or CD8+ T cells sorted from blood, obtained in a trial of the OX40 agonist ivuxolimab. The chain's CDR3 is CASSLLPRDTQYF. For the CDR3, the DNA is TGTGCCAGCAGTTTACTCCCCCGGGATACGCAGTATTTT.